The rows below give T cell receptor beta chains drawn from one sample of a study of shared clonotypes between healthy human individuals. The data were produced by immunoSEQ multiplex PCR, yet TCRdb's version contains in-frame clones alone and is incomplete. Of about 1,500,000 clones in the sample, roughly 97% were seen once. The sequenced sample was naive CD4+ T cells sorted from blood. These receptor sequences come from a man aged 25 to 40 in good health. Both conserved end residues are part of each CDR3. A D gene is named only where the DNA matches it firmly. Rows may omit the clone size; those that give it use once, few, many or a size class.

J gene,D gene,V gene,clone size,CDR3 DNA,CDR3 protein
TRBJ2-1,-,TRBV10-1,-,TGCGCCAGCAGTCTGGGTGGCAATGAGCAGTTCTTC,CASSLGGNEQFF
TRBJ1-2,TRBD1,TRBV4-1,-,TGCGCCAGCAGCCAAGATCGGGACAGGGCCAACTATGGCTACACCTTC,CASSQDRDRANYGYTF
TRBJ2-2,TRBD2,TRBV19,-,TGTGCCAGTAGTATATTAGCGGGAAAAAACACCGGGGAGCTGTTTTTT,CASSILAGKNTGELFF
TRBJ2-2,TRBD2,TRBV28,-,TGTGCCAGCAGTTCTCTAGCGGGAGGCGGGCACACCGGGGAGCTGTTTTTT,CASSSLAGGGHTGELFF
TRBJ2-7,TRBD2,TRBV6-1,-,TGTGCCAGCAGTGCCCTCAAACCCGGGACTAGCGGGAGGTCCTACGAGCAGTACTTC,CASSALKPGTSGRSYEQYF
TRBJ2-2,TRBD2,TRBV5-1,-,TGCGCCAGCAGCTTTTCACGACTAGCGGGAGTCGCCGGGGAGCTGTTTTTT,CASSFSRLAGVAGELFF
TRBJ2-3,TRBD1,TRBV28,-,TGTGCCAGCAGTCCACTGGGACAGGGTGCAGATACGCAGTATTTT,CASSPLGQGADTQYF
TRBJ2-3,TRBD2,TRBV28,-,TGTGCCAGCAGCCAAAAGACTAGCGGGAGGGCCTCCACAGATACGCAGTATTTT,CASSQKTSGRASTDTQYF
TRBJ1-5,TRBD1,TRBV6-6,-,TGTGCCAGCAGTTACTCAAGACAGGGGAGCAATCAGCCCCAGCATTTT,CASSYSRQGSNQPQHF
TRBJ1-5,-,TRBV7-2,-,TGTGCCAGCAGCTTACTGGGCCCGATGAGCAATCAGCCCCAGCATTTT,CASSLLGPMSNQPQHF
TRBJ2-7,TRBD1,TRBV6-1,-,TGTGCCAGCAGTGAAGCGGACAGGGGCTACGAGCAGTACTTC,CASSEADRGYEQYF
TRBJ2-4,-,TRBV6-5,once,TGTGCCAGCAAAGGTACCGGACTCCGGTTTCAGTACTTC,CASKGTGLRFQYF
TRBJ2-1,-,TRBV5-1,-,TGCGCCAGCAGCTTAGGTATTTTCTCCTACAATGAGCAGTTCTTC,CASSLGIFSYNEQFF
TRBJ2-3,-,TRBV7-9,-,TGTGCCAGCAGCTTCAAAGACAAGAGCACAGATACGCAGTATTTT,CASSFKDKSTDTQYF
TRBJ1-1,-,TRBV4-3,-,TGCGCCAGCAGCCAAACTGTGGTGAACACTGAAGCTTTCTTT,CASSQTVVNTEAFF
TRBJ1-1,TRBD1,TRBV29-1,-,TGCAGCGTCGGACAGGGTAACACTGAAGCTTTCTTT,CSVGQGNTEAFF
TRBJ1-3,-,TRBV18,-,TGTGCCAGCTCGCGGACGGAGGGAAACACCATATATTTT,CASSRTEGNTIYF
TRBJ2-3,TRBD2,TRBV19,once,TGTGCCAGTAGTATAGGTGGGACTAGCGGAACAGATACGCAGTATTTT,CASSIGGTSGTDTQYF
TRBJ2-4,-,TRBV19,-,TGTGCCAGTAGTATAGGAGGGACTCTAGCCAAAAACATTCAGTACTTC,CASSIGGTLAKNIQYF
TRBJ1-3,TRBD1,TRBV7-9,-,TGTGCCAGCAGCCCGACCAGGGGGCCTGGAAACACCATATATTTT,CASSPTRGPGNTIYF
TRBJ2-7,-,TRBV2,-,TGTGCCAGCAGCAAAGTGAAGGGGCTCGAGCAGTACTTC,CASSKVKGLEQYF
TRBJ2-6,-,TRBV18,-,TGTGCCAGCTCACCACTACAGGGCTCTGGGGCCAACGTCCTGACTTTC,CASSPLQGSGANVLTF
TRBJ2-7,TRBD2,TRBV5-1,-,TGCGCCAGCAGCTTGGCCGCGGGGGGACTAGCCCCATACGAGCAGTACTTC,CASSLAAGGLAPYEQYF
TRBJ1-3,TRBD1,TRBV2,-,TGTGCCAGCACTGTGACAGGGTCTGGAAACACCATATATTTT,CASTVTGSGNTIYF
TRBJ1-1,-,TRBV2,once,TGTGCCAGCAGTGATCTGGGAGACACTGAAGCTTTCTTT,CASSDLGDTEAFF
TRBJ2-7,-,TRBV7-6,-,TGTGCCAGCAGCGCGGTAGGGCGAGAGCAGTACTTC,CASSAVGREQYF
TRBJ1-3,-,TRBV2,-,TGTGCCAGCAGCACATCGGCTTCTGGAAACACCATATATTTT,CASSTSASGNTIYF
TRBJ1-5,-,TRBV5-1,once,TGCGCCAGCAGCTTGGCTGGGAATAGCAATCAGCCCCAGCATTTT,CASSLAGNSNQPQHF
TRBJ2-7,-,TRBV4-3,-,TGCGCCAGCAGCCAAGACAGGGTGTCCTCCTACGAGCAGTACTTC,CASSQDRVSSYEQYF
TRBJ2-1,TRBD2,TRBV7-3,-,TGTGCCAGCAGCTCGATGACTAGCGGGATTTACAATGAGCAGTTCTTC,CASSSMTSGIYNEQFF
TRBJ2-1,TRBD2,TRBV18,-,TGTGCCAGCTCACCTCTAGCGGGAGAGGGGAATGAGCAGTTCTTC,CASSPLAGEGNEQFF
TRBJ1-3,-,TRBV7-3,-,TGTGCCAGCAGCTTTTCCCCCAGGTCTGGAAACACCATATATTTT,CASSFSPRSGNTIYF
TRBJ2-7,TRBD1,TRBV10-2,-,TGCGCCAGCGGGGGACAGGGCTACGAGCAGTACTTC,CASGGQGYEQYF
TRBJ2-1,TRBD1,TRBV7-9,-,TGTGCCAGCAGCTTATATCAGGGGGTTATTTACAATGAGCAGTTCTTC,CASSLYQGVIYNEQFF
TRBJ1-1,-,TRBV9,once,TGTGCCAGCAGCGTAGTGTCAGCTAACACTGAAGCTTTCTTT,CASSVVSANTEAFF
TRBJ2-1,-,TRBV4-1,-,TGCGCCAGCAGCCAAGCGGGGAGCGGAGCCTACAATGAGCAGTTCTTC,CASSQAGSGAYNEQFF
TRBJ1-4,-,TRBV11-2,-,TGTGCCAGCAGCCCCATTCGGGCAAATTTAGGGGAAAAACTGTTTTTT,CASSPIRANLGEKLFF
TRBJ1-3,-,TRBV7-9,-,TGTGCCAGCAGCCCTCAAACCGGGACAAGCGGAAACACCATATATTTT,CASSPQTGTSGNTIYF
TRBJ2-5,-,TRBV11-2,-,TGTGCCAGCAGCTTATCTGGGGCCCAAGAGACCCAGTACTTC,CASSLSGAQETQYF
TRBJ1-3,-,TRBV30,-,TGTGCCTGGAGTGTAGAGGTTCCTGGAAACACCATATATTTT,CAWSVEVPGNTIYF
TRBJ2-2,TRBD1,TRBV7-9,-,TGTGCCAGCAGCTCTCGGACAGGTTGGACCGGGGAGCTGTTTTTT,CASSSRTGWTGELFF
TRBJ2-3,TRBD1,TRBV5-4,-,TGTGCCAGCAGCCCCCGACAGGGGCCCTCCACGTGGACGCAGTATTTT,CASSPRQGPSTWTQYF
TRBJ2-3,-,TRBV11-1,-,TGTGCCAGCAGCTTATATAAGGCAGGCCAAAATACGCAGTATTTT,CASSLYKAGQNTQYF
TRBJ2-1,TRBD2,TRBV7-2,once,TGTGCCAGCAGCTTAGCGCTAACTAGCGGAGGGGGCAATGAGCAGTTCTTC,CASSLALTSGGGNEQFF
TRBJ2-7,TRBD2,TRBV9,-,TGTGCCAGCAGCAAGGGGACTAGCGGGAACTACGAGCAGTACTTC,CASSKGTSGNYEQYF
TRBJ2-5,-,TRBV7-9,-,TGTGCCAGCATCGGGGGCCAGGGGTTTGGGGAGACCCAGTACTTC,CASIGGQGFGETQYF
TRBJ1-2,TRBD1,TRBV29-1,-,TGCAGCGTTGAAGACAGGGGGGTCGGTGGCTACACCTTC,CSVEDRGVGGYTF
TRBJ1-1,-,TRBV5-1,-,TGCGCCAGCAGCTTGTCGGCAGTAGATACCTCTGAAGCTTTCTTT,CASSLSAVDTSEAFF
TRBJ2-7,TRBD2,TRBV10-2,-,TGCGCCAGCAGGGGGAGGGTAAACGAGCAGTACTTC,CASRGRVNEQYF
TRBJ1-5,-,TRBV11-2,-,TGTGCCAGCAGCTTCACAGGGAGCAATCAGCCCCAGCATTTT,CASSFTGSNQPQHF
TRBJ2-1,-,TRBV5-4,-,TGTGCCAGCAGCCGCTTAACGGGACGGGGTTTATTTGAGCAGTTCTTC,CASSRLTGRGLFEQFF
TRBJ2-7,-,TRBV5-1,-,TGCGCCAGCAGCTTGGGTGGGTCGGGCTCCTACGAGCAGTACTTC,CASSLGGSGSYEQYF
TRBJ1-5,-,TRBV28,-,TGTGCCAGCACCCCTGGGGCGAGCAATCAGCCCCAGCATTTT,CASTPGASNQPQHF
TRBJ2-5,-,TRBV5-1,-,TGCGCCAGCAGCCGGGGGGCGGGAGCGGTGGGAGAGACCCAGTACTTC,CASSRGAGAVGETQYF
TRBJ2-1,TRBD2,TRBV14,-,TGTGCCAGCAGCCCATTAGCCGGGACTAGCGGATACAATGAGCAGTTCTTC,CASSPLAGTSGYNEQFF